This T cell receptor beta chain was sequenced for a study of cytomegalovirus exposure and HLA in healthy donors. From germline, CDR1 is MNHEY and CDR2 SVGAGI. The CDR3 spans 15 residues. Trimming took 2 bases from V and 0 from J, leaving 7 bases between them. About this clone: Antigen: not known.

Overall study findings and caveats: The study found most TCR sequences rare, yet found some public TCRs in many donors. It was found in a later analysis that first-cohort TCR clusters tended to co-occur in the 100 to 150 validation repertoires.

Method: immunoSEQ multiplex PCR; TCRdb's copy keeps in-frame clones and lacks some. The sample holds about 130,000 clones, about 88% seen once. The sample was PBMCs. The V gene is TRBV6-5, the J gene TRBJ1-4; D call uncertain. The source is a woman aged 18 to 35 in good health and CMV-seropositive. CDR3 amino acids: CASSYEVATNEKLFF. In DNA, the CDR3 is TGTGCCAGCAGTTACGAGGTTGCAACTAATGAAAAACTGTTTTTT.